This is a list of T cell receptor beta chains from one sample in a study of CD8+ T cells in alopecia areata. Method: immunoSEQ multiplex PCR; TCRdb's copy keeps in-frame clones and lacks some. The data contain some 99,000 clones, under 70% of them singletons. The specimen comprised CD8+ T cells sorted from blood, sampled at week 4, from a patient treated with tofacitinib. The origin of the receptors is a human donor with alopecia areata. The CDR3 runs from the conserved cysteine through the conserved F or W. The order of the fields is V gene, D gene, J gene, CDR3 protein. D genes are given only for firm matches.

V: TRBV4-1; D: TRBD1; J: TRBJ2-5; CDR3: CASSQAGTAEETQYF
V: TRBV2; D: TRBD2; J: TRBJ2-7; CDR3: CASSEAREKWGYEQYF
V: TRBV28; D: .; J: TRBJ2-7; CDR3: CASSPGHGPYEQYF
V: TRBV11-2; D: .; J: TRBJ2-1; CDR3: CASSLTGNEQFF
V: TRBV4-1; D: .; J: TRBJ2-6; CDR3: CASSPGIGANVLTF
V: TRBV7-9; D: .; J: TRBJ1-1; CDR3: CASSLETIYAEAFF
V: TRBV29-1; D: .; J: TRBJ1-5; CDR3: CSVIEVGAQHF
V: TRBV4-3; D: .; J: TRBJ1-2; CDR3: CASSQEGSGYGYTF
V: TRBV5-1; D: TRBD1; J: TRBJ2-7; CDR3: CASSSGQGSYEQYF
V: TRBV30; D: TRBD1; J: TRBJ2-3; CDR3: CAWTGTGGPTDTQYF
V: TRBV13; D: .; J: TRBJ2-2; CDR3: CASSLEGLTGELFF
V: TRBV7-9; D: .; J: TRBJ2-1; CDR3: CASTYGGNEQFF
V: TRBV30; D: .; J: TRBJ1-5; CDR3: CAWTPGGNQPQHF
V: TRBV11-1; D: .; J: TRBJ1-1; CDR3: CASSPRVAEAFF
V: TRBV7-9; D: .; J: TRBJ2-2; CDR3: CASSSTEALGTGELFF
V: TRBV15; D: .; J: TRBJ2-3; CDR3: CATGASASTDTQYF
V: TRBV19; D: .; J: TRBJ2-1; CDR3: CASSKSSVGNEQFF
V: TRBV7-2; D: .; J: TRBJ2-7; CDR3: CASSLGGGLYEQYF
V: TRBV6-5; D: TRBD2; J: TRBJ2-7; CDR3: CASSDSGSAYEQYF
V: TRBV9; D: .; J: TRBJ1-5; CDR3: CASSVGGLGNQPQHF
V: TRBV7-9; D: .; J: TRBJ1-4; CDR3: CASSPPIGDEKLFF
V: TRBV5-1; D: .; J: TRBJ2-1; CDR3: CASTQEDNEQFF
V: TRBV29-1; D: TRBD1; J: TRBJ2-2; CDR3: CSVRPTGLNTGELFF
V: TRBV4-1; D: TRBD1; J: TRBJ2-3; CDR3: CASSFTPGQGADTQYF
V: TRBV6-6; D: .; J: TRBJ2-1; CDR3: CATSRGDEQFF
V: TRBV4-1; D: .; J: TRBJ2-7; CDR3: CASSQGDGGVGEQYF
V: TRBV30; D: .; J: TRBJ2-4; CDR3: CFVLLAKNIQYF
V: TRBV7-9; D: TRBD1; J: TRBJ2-7; CDR3: CASSPGQNEAEQYF
V: TRBV11-2; D: .; J: TRBJ1-1; CDR3: CASSLAPWQGNTEAFF
V: TRBV5-1; D: TRBD1; J: TRBJ2-2; CDR3: CASSLKQGAPGELFF
V: TRBV5-6; D: TRBD1; J: TRBJ1-2; CDR3: CASSLGGAGYGYTF
V: TRBV5-6; D: .; J: TRBJ1-6; CDR3: CASSLAGGTSPLHF
V: TRBV4-1; D: .; J: TRBJ1-1; CDR3: CASSQDEGRDEAFF
V: TRBV25-1; D: .; J: TRBJ1-2; CDR3: CASSESVIRRNKF
V: TRBV7-8; D: .; J: TRBJ1-1; CDR3: CASSLSGGTEAFF
V: TRBV29-1; D: .; J: TRBJ1-5; CDR3: CSVLTGTANQPQHF
V: TRBV5-1; D: .; J: TRBJ1-3; CDR3: CASSLVSEDF
V: TRBV6-4; D: .; J: TRBJ1-1; CDR3: CASSAIDRGSSATEAFF
V: TRBV4-2; D: TRBD1; J: TRBJ1-1; CDR3: CASSQARTGNTEAFF
V: TRBV25-1; D: TRBD1; J: TRBJ1-5; CDR3: CASSESGRGGNQPQHF
V: TRBV28; D: .; J: TRBJ1-5; CDR3: CASSLSVTGPNQPQHF
V: TRBV5-1; D: TRBD1; J: TRBJ1-1; CDR3: CASSDLGQGNTEAFF
V: TRBV7-3; D: TRBD1; J: TRBJ2-3; CDR3: CASSSTGGEGDTQYF
V: TRBV4-1; D: .; J: TRBJ2-7; CDR3: CASSPLGNTYEQYF